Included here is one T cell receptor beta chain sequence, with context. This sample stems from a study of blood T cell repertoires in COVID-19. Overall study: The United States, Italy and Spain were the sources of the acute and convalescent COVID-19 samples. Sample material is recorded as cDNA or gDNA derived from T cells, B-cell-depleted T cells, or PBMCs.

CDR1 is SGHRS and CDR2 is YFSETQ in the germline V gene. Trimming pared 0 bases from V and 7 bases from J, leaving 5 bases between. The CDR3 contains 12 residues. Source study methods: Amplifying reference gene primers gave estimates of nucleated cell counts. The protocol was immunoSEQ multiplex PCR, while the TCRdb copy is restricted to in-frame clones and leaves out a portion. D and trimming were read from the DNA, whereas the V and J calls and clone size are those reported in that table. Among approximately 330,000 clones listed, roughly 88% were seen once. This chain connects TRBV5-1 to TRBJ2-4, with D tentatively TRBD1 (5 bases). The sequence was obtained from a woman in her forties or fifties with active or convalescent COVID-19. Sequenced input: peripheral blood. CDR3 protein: CASSLGGNIQYF. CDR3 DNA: TGCGCCAGCAGCTTGGGGGGCAACATTCAGTACTTC.